Given below is one T cell receptor beta chain in context. The antigen remains undetermined. PBMC libraries mostly used 480 ng of input genomic DNA, with six replicates per sample. Assay: immunoSEQ multiplex PCR; the TCRdb copy retains only in-frame clones and omits some. The top ten clones hold under 3% of a sample with 9,500 to 15,000 clones, about 70% of them seen once. This CDR3 has 12 residues. Trimming left V 5 bases short and J 7 bases short, with 9 bases between. Germline V CDR1 and CDR2: SGHTA, FQGNSA. This entry belongs to a study of neoadjuvant anti-PD-1 for oral cavity cancer. Overall study: Patients mostly received three to four biweekly nivolumab doses at 3 mg/kg before surgery. Study-wide results and caveats: TCR analyses covered only three patients per response group.

Time point in this sample: after neoadjuvant nivolumab, at surgical resection. No culture or expansion preceded analysis of these blood cells. This specimen was PBMCs, taken after nivolumab (anti-PD-1) treatment. The receptor was derived from a person aged 40 to 85 with oral cavity squamous cell carcinoma. V and J are TRBV7-2 and TRBJ2-1; TRBD1 or TRBD2 may be the D gene (6 bases each). The CDR3 region is CASSGGGNEQFF. CDR3 in DNA: TGTGCCAGCAGCGGAGGGGGGAATGAGCAGTTCTTC.